The 16 T cell receptor beta chains below come from one sample, sequenced in a study of CD8 T cells in ankylosing spondylitis. Points from the study as a whole: Several highly homologous variants made up a TCR beta motif, and this motif appeared characteristic of ankylosing spondylitis blood.

These receptors lack a known antigen. TCRdb redid the calling of the 5' RACE reads with MiXCR, one entry per CDR3 protein. The table records 700,000 or so distinct CDR3 sequences, roughly 19% of them present only once. Sample: blood, either unsorted or a sorted T cell fraction (not recorded which). These receptors originate from a male donor with ankylosing spondylitis.

The chain carries TRBV5-5 and TRBJ1-2; D perhaps matches TRBD1 (5 bases). The CDR3 sequence is 14 residues long. The V gene's germline CDR1 is SGHKS and CDR2 YYEKEE (reference sequence). V lost 4 bases and J 3 bases, leaving 13 bases between the germline ends. For the CDR3, the DNA is TGTGCCAGCAGCCCGGTCGGGGGGGACTATGGCTACACCTTC. This encodes CASSPVGGDYGYTF.

The J gene is TRBJ2-7, the V gene TRBV5-1; weak D call: TRBD1 (5 bases). Germline assignment: CDR1 SGHRS and CDR2 YFSETQ. Between the trimmed V and J ends, which lost 0 bases and 2 bases, there was a span of 12 bases. The CDR3 has 15 amino acids. The CDR3 sequence: CASSLVAGSPYEQYF. CDR3 DNA sequence: TGCGCCAGCAGCTTGGTCGCAGGGTCTCCCTACGAGCAGTACTTC.

The rearrangement joins TRBV29-1 to TRBJ2-1, with TRBD1 matching 8 bases. Losses at the gene ends were 1 base for V and 10 bases for J; bases not matched to a gene: 0. The CDR3 runs to 11 residues. Germline CDR1 and CDR2: SQVTM and ANQGSEA. This CDR3 is CSVEGQGEQFF. Written as DNA, the CDR3 is TGCAGCGTTGAAGGACAGGGGGAGCAGTTCTTC.

This clonotype was counted between two and nine times. The V gene is TRBV20-1, the J gene TRBJ2-1; possible D gene TRBD1, 5 bases. The CDR3 runs 13 residues. The V end was cut by 3 bases, the J end by 5 bases, with 11 bases between. Looked up from germline, CDR1 is DFQATT and CDR2 is SNEGSKA (reference sequence). The chain's CDR3 is CSARFQGNNEQFF. CDR3 coding DNA: TGCAGTGCTAGGTTCCAGGGTAACAATGAGCAGTTCTTC.

This clonotype showed up many times. The J gene is TRBJ2-7, the V gene TRBV12-3 or TRBV12-4; D gene unclear. The V and J ends lost 4 bases and 0 bases respectively, with 7 bases between them. This CDR3 is built from 13 residues. The CDR3 here is CASSSTASYEQYF. The CDR3 bases are TGTGCCAGCAGTTCCACAGCCTCCTACGAGCAGTACTTC.

The rearrangement links TRBV29-1 to TRBJ2-3; 10 bases fit TRBD1. The CDR3 contains 14 residues. The ends lost 5 bases at V and 1 base at J; junction bases unmatched: 3. Germline V lookup: CDR1 SQVTM, CDR2 ANQGSEA. DNA for the CDR3: TGCAGCGTTAGACAGGGGGCCGGCACAGATACGCAGTATTTT. Translated: CSVRQGAGTDTQYF.

At least ten counts were recorded for this clonotype. This chain links TRBV27 with TRBJ2-3; tentative D call: TRBD2 (5 bases). The V and J ends lost 7 bases and 4 bases respectively, with 18 bases between them. The germline V gene encodes CDR1 MNHEY and CDR2 SMNVEV (reference sequence). The CDR3 loop spans 15 amino acids. The CDR3 sequence is CASTLSGFISDTQYF. Here the CDR3 DNA reads TGTGCCAGCACCCTATCGGGGTTTATTTCAGATACGCAGTATTTT.

This clonotype was observed a handful of times. This chain links TRBV12-3 or TRBV12-4 with TRBJ2-7, with 7 bases fitting TRBD1. This CDR3 contains 11 residues. V trimming: 7 bases; J trimming: 10 bases; junction bases outside the gene matches: 7. The CDR3 loop reads CASTSRDRQYF. The CDR3 DNA reads as TGTGCCAGCACTTCCCGGGACAGACAGTACTTC.

This clonotype was detected only a few times. J is TRBJ2-1 and V is TRBV29-1; D not certain. The ends were cut back, 1 base at V and 4 bases at J, with 20 bases in the middle. There are 17 residues in the CDR3. CDR1 is SQVTM and CDR2 is ANQGSEA in the germline V gene. The CDR3 sequence is CSVEGPNWASSYNEQFF. The DNA for the CDR3 is TGCAGCGTTGAAGGGCCCAACTGGGCTTCTTCATACAATGAGCAGTTCTTC.

This clonotype was observed a few times. The chain has TRBV5-1 and TRBJ2-1; 11 nucleotides line up with TRBD2. CDR1 is SGHRS and CDR2 is YFSETQ in the germline V gene. After removal of 0 bases from V and 0 bases from J, the junction contained 14 bases not matched to a gene. CDR3 size: 21 residues. CDR3 residues: CASSLAGKTSGDLSSYNEQFF. Written as DNA, the CDR3 is TGCGCCAGCAGCTTGGCCGGAAAGACTAGCGGGGACCTAAGCTCCTACAATGAGCAGTTCTTC.

The CDR3 DNA follows: TGCAGTGCTTGGACCCCTTTAGTCCCTAGCGGGGACTACAATGAGCAGTTCTTC. Amino acids: CSAWTPLVPSGDYNEQFF. This sequence joins TRBV20-1 and TRBJ2-1; TRBD2 agrees at 9 bases. With V trimmed by 5 bases and J by 3 bases, 17 bases remained unmatched. CDR3 size: 18 residues. The V gene's germline CDR1 is DFQATT and CDR2 SNEGSKA (reference sequence).

The V and J genes are TRBV5-1 and TRBJ2-7; 9 bases agree with TRBD1. V gave up 2 bases and J gave up 6 bases; unmatched junction bases: 6. This CDR3 has 14 amino acids. Germline CDR1 reads SGHRS; CDR2 reads YFSETQ. CDR3 bases: TGCGCCAGCAGCTTCTGGGACAGGGAGGGCGAGCAGTACTTC. This codes for CASSFWDREGEQYF. Complete variable domain (other parts from reference TRBV5-1 and TRBJ2-7): KAGVTQTPRYLIKTRGQQVTLSCSPISGHRSVSWYQQTPGQGLQFLFEYFSETQRNKGNFPGRFSGRQFSNSRSEMNVSTLELGDSALYLCASSFWDREGEQYFGPGTRLTVT.

The CDR3 protein is CATSRSIAESYNEQFF. DNA of the CDR3: TGTGCCACCAGCAGATCGATAGCGGAAAGTTACAATGAGCAGTTCTTC. This chain uses TRBV15 with TRBJ2-1, with D perhaps matching TRBD2 (6 bases). The V end was cut by 2 bases, the J end by 4 bases, with 15 bases between. The CDR3 totals 16 residues. Germline V gene data show CDR1 as LNHNV and CDR2 as YYDKDF (reference sequence).

CDR3 sequence reads: CASSQNWEYGYTF. CDR3 coding DNA: TGTGCCAGCAGCCAAAACTGGGAGTATGGCTACACCTTC. V is TRBV3-1 and J is TRBJ1-2; no definite D call. Trimming removed 2 bases at V and 5 bases at J, with 9 bases between. Per germline, CDR1 LGHDT and CDR2 YNNKEL (reference sequence). This CDR3 has 13 residues.

V is TRBV7-2 and J is TRBJ2-7; 7 nucleotides agree with TRBD2. The CDR3 sequence is 14 residues long. Unmatched junction bases numbered 5, after V lost 5 bases and J lost 1 base. Looked up from germline, CDR1 is SGHTA and CDR2 is FQGNSA. The CDR3 nucleotides are TGTGCCAGCAGCACCCAGCGGGGTTCCTACGAGCAGTACTTC. Translating it yields CASSTQRGSYEQYF.

This clonotype was seen only a few times. The chain carries TRBV5-1 and TRBJ2-7; 9 bases are shared with TRBD1. CDR1 SGHRS and CDR2 YFSETQ come from the germline V gene. CDR3 length: 15 amino acids. V was pared by 4 bases and J by 6 bases, with 11 bases of the junction left unmatched. CDR3: CASSRTGVSGSEQYF. Here the CDR3 DNA reads TGCGCCAGCAGCCGGACAGGGGTTAGTGGAAGCGAGCAGTACTTC.